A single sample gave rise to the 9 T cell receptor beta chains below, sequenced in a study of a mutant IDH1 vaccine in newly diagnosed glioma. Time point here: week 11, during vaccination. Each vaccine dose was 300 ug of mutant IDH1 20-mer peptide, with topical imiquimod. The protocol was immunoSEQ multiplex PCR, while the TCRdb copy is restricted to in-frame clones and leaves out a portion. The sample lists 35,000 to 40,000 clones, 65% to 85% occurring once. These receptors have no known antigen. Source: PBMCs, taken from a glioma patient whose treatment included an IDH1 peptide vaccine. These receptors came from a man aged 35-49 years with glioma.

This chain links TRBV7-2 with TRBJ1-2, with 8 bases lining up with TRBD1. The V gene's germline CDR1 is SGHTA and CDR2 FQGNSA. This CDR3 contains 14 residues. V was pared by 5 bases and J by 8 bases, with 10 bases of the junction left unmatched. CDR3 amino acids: CASSRQGTLWGYTF. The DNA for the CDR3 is TGTGCCAGCAGCCGACAGGGGACTCTATGGGGCTACACCTTC.

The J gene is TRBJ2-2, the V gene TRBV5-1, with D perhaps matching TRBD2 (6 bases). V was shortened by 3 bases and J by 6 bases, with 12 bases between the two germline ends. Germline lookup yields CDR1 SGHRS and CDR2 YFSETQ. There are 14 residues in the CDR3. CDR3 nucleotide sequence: TGCGCCAGCAGCTCTTGGGACTTGTCCGGGGAGCTGTTTTTT. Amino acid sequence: CASSSWDLSGELFF.

CDR3 DNA sequence: TGTGTCAGAAGCCGTCATGGGTACGAGCAGTACTTC. Encoded protein: CVRSRHGYEQYF. This chain links TRBV7-5 with TRBJ2-7. TRBV7-5 is a pseudogene. The CDR3 consists of 12 residues.

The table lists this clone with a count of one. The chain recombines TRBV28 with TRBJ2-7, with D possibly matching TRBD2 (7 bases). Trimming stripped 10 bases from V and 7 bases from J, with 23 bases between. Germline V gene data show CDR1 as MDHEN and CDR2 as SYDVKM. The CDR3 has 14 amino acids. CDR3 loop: CATRAGASSSEQYF. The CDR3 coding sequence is TGTGCCACTCGGGCGGGGGCGTCCTCTAGTGAGCAGTACTTC. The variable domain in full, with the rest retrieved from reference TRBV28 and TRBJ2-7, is DVKVTQSSRYLVKRTGEKVFLECVQDMDHENMFWYRQDPGLGLRLIYFSYDVKMKEKGDIPEGYSVSREKKERFSLILESASTNQTSMYLCATRAGASSSEQYFGPGTRLTVT.

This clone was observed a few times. CDR3 amino acids: CASSFELEAFF. CDR3 nucleotides: TGTGCCAGCAGCTTCGAGTTAGAAGCTTTCTTT. The chain recombines TRBV13 with TRBJ1-1; D is uncertain. The germline CDR1 and CDR2 sequences are PRHDT and FYEKMQ (reference sequence). The ends were cut back, 3 bases at V and 8 bases at J, with 7 bases in the middle. The CDR3 runs 11 residues.

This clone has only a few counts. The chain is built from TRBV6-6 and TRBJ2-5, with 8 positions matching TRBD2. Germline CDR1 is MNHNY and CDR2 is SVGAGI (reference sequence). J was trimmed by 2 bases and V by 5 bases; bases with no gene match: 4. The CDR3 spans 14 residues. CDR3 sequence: CASSRGRLQETQYF. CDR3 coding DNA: TGTGCCAGCAGTCGCGGGAGGTTACAAGAGACCCAGTACTTC.

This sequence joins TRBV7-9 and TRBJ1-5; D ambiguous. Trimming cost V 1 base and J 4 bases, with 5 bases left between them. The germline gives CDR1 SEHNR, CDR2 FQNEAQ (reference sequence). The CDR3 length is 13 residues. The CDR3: CASSLEWNQPQHF. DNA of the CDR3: TGTGCCAGCAGCTTAGAATGGAATCAGCCCCAGCATTTT.

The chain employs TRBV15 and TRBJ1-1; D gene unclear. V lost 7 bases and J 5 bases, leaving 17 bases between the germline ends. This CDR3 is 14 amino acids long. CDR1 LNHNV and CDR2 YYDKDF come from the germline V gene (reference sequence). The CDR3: CATTKGGSLTEAFF. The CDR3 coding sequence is TGTGCCACCACCAAAGGCGGCTCGCTGACTGAAGCTTTCTTT.

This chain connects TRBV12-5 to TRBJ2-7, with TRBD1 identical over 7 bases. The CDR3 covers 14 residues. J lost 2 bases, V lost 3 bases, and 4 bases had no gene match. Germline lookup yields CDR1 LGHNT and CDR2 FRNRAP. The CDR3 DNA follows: TGTGCTAGTGGTTTACTCGGGACAGCCTACGAGCAGTACTTC. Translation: CASGLLGTAYEQYF.